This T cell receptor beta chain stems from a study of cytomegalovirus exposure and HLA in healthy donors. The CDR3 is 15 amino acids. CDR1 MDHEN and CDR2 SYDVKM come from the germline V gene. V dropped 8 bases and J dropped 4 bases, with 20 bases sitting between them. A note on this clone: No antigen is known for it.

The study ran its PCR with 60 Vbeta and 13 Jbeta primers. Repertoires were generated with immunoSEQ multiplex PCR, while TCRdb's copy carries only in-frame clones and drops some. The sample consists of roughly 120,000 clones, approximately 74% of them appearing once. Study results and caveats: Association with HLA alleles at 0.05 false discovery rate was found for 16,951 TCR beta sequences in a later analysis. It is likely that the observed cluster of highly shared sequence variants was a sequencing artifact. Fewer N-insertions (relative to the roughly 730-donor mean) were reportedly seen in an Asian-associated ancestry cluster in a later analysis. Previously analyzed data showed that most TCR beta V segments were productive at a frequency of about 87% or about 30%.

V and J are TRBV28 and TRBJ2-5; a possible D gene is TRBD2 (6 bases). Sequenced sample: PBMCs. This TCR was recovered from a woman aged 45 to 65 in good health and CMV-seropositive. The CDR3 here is CASCDGWRGGETQYF. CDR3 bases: TGTGCCAGCTGCGATGGGTGGCGGGGAGGAGAGACCCAGTACTTC.